A single sample gave rise to the 3 T cell receptor beta chains below, sequenced in a study of blood T cell repertoires in COVID-19. Assay used: immunoSEQ multiplex PCR; TCRdb lists only in-frame clones, some missing. Among 180,000 or so clones, roughly 79% were seen once, and the ten largest hold about 10%. Sequencing was done on a sample of peripheral blood. These receptors were collected from a woman in her thirties or forties with COVID-19, enrolled during active disease.

V and J are TRBV5-6 and TRBJ2-1; possibly TRBD2 for D (5 bases). The CDR3 length is 14 residues. The germline CDR1 and CDR2 sequences are SGHDT and YYEEEE. V gave up 0 bases and J gave up 7 bases, with 11 bases separating them. CDR3 nucleotide sequence: TGTGCCAGCAGCTTGGGTCTAAAGCGGAATGAGCAGTTCTTC. This codes for CASSLGLKRNEQFF.

The chain links TRBV4-2 to TRBJ2-1; the match to TRBD2 covers 10 bases. V lost 4 bases to trimming and J lost 8 bases; unmatched junction nucleotides: 8. Germline V gene sequence: CDR1 LGHNA, CDR2 YNFKEQ. The CDR3 runs 15 residues. DNA of the CDR3: TGTGCCAGCAGCCGTGGAGCTAGCGGGAGTGATGAGCAGTTCTTC. Amino acid sequence: CASSRGASGSDEQFF.

The chain recombines TRBV4-2 with TRBJ2-7; D gene ambiguous. V was clipped by 0 bases and J by 2 bases, with 5 bases between them. The CDR3 runs 13 residues. Germline CDR1 is LGHNA and CDR2 is YNFKEQ. CDR3: CASSQDPTYEQYF. DNA for the CDR3: TGTGCCAGCAGCCAAGACCCCACCTACGAGCAGTACTTC.